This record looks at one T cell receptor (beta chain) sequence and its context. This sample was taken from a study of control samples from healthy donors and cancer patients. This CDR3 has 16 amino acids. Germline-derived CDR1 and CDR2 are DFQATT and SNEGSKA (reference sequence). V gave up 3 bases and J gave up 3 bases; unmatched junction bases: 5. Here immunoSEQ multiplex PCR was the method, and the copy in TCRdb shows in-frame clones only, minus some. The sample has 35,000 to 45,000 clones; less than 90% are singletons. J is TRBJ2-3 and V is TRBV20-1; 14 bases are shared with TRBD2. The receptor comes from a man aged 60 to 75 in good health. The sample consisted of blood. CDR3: CSASIRTSGGTDTQYF. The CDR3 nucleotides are TGCAGTGCTAGTATCCGGACTAGCGGGGGGACAGATACGCAGTATTTT.